A selection of T cell receptor beta chains follows, all from one sample in a study of technical replicates of blood from several donors. Data came from immunoSEQ multiplex PCR; TCRdb stores just in-frame clones and leaves some out. The table includes 65,000 to 95,000 clones, around 94% detected once. Sequenced sample: T cells isolated from PBMCs. The receptors derive from a human donor in good health. Both conserved end residues are part of each CDR3. The D gene is left open where the match is weak. Expanded clones are given a class, and other clones once, few, many or no size at all.

size,D,J,V,DNA,CDR3
.,.,TRBJ2-7,TRBV13,TGTGCCAGCAGCTTAAGTGTGCCTGCACAATCCTACGAGCAGTACTTC,CASSLSVPAQSYEQYF
.,.,TRBJ1-1,TRBV21-1,TGTGCCAGCAGCGGGGCGGAAGCTTTCTTT,CASSGAEAFF
.,TRBD2,TRBJ2-3,TRBV7-9,TGTGCCAGCAGCTTAGAACTAGCGGGAGATACGCAGTATTTT,CASSLELAGDTQYF
.,.,TRBJ2-7,TRBV6-6,TGTGCCAGCAGTTTTCAGGGCTACGAGCAGTACTTC,CASSFQGYEQYF
.,.,TRBJ2-7,TRBV19,TGTGCCAGTTCGGCGACGGGAGTGGTGCACGAGCAGTACTTC,CASSATGVVHEQYF
.,TRBD1,TRBJ2-7,TRBV15,TGTGCCACCAGTACGGACAGGTTCTCCTACGAGCAGTACTTC,CATSTDRFSYEQYF
.,.,TRBJ2-4,TRBV7-2,TGTGCCAGCAGCCCCCTAGAGGGCATTCAGTACTTC,CASSPLEGIQYF
.,.,TRBJ1-1,TRBV6-5,TGTGCCAGCAGTTACTCAATCTATTCGAACACTGAAGCTTTCTTT,CASSYSIYSNTEAFF
.,TRBD1,TRBJ1-5,TRBV9,TGTGCCAGCAGCGTCGGACAGGGAGATAGCAATCAGCCCCAGCATTTT,CASSVGQGDSNQPQHF
.,.,TRBJ2-7,TRBV16,TGTGCCAGCAGCCAATCCCAGGGGTCATTAACCTACGAGCAGTACTTC,CASSQSQGSLTYEQYF
.,.,TRBJ1-3,TRBV5-4,TGTGCCAGCAGCTTGGACAGCTCTGGAAACACCATATATTTT,CASSLDSSGNTIYF
.,.,TRBJ2-7,TRBV7-8,TGTGCCAGCAGCTTAGGGACAGCCTACGAGCAGTACTTC,CASSLGTAYEQYF
few,TRBD1,TRBJ2-7,TRBV7-3,TGTGCCAGCAGCCCCGGACAGGGTTGGGGGTACGAGCAGTACTTC,CASSPGQGWGYEQYF
.,TRBD1,TRBJ2-5,TRBV19,TGTGCCAGTAGTATACCCGACAGGGAAGAGACCCAGTACTTC,CASSIPDREETQYF
.,TRBD2,TRBJ2-1,TRBV18,TGTGCCAGCCAAGAGGGACTAGCAGACAATGAGCAGTTCTTC,CASQEGLADNEQFF
once,.,TRBJ1-5,TRBV2,TGTGCCAGCAGTCAAACAGGGAATCAGCCCCAGCATTTT,CASSQTGNQPQHF
.,TRBD2,TRBJ2-1,TRBV27,TGTGCCACTGGGGGGGTAGAGCAGTTCTTC,CATGGVEQFF
.,.,TRBJ2-7,TRBV6-6,TGTGCCAGCAGACTCGACGGGGACACCGAGCAGTACTTC,CASRLDGDTEQYF
.,TRBD1,TRBJ1-1,TRBV30,TGTGCCTGGGTTAGGACAGGGATAAGGAGCACTGAAGCTTTCTTT,CAWVRTGIRSTEAFF
.,.,TRBJ2-5,TRBV7-2,TGTGCCAGCAGCCACTCGAGGGTGGGGGAGACCCAGTACTTC,CASSHSRVGETQYF
.,TRBD2,TRBJ2-3,TRBV7-3,TGTGCCAGCAGCTCCTCGAGGACTAGCGGTTCCACAGATACGCAGTATTTT,CASSSSRTSGSTDTQYF
.,.,TRBJ2-7,TRBV9,TGTGCCAGCAGCGTAGATTCAGGGTACGAGCAGTACTTC,CASSVDSGYEQYF
.,.,TRBJ1-1,TRBV7-2,TGTGCCAGCAGCTTATCGATCAGGGGTACTGAAGCTTTCTTT,CASSLSIRGTEAFF